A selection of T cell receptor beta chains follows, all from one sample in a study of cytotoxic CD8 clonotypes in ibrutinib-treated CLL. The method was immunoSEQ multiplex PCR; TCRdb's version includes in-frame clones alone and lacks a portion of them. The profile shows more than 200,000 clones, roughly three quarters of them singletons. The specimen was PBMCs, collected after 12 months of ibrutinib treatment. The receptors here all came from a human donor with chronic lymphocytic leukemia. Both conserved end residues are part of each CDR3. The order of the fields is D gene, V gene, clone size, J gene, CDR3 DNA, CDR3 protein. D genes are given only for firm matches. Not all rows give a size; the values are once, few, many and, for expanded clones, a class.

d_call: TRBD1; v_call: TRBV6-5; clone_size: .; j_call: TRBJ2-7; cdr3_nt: TGTGCCAGCAGCCCCCGACAGGGCTACGAGCAGTACTTC; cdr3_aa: CASSPRQGYEQYF
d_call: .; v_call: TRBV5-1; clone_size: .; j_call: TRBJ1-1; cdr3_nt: TGCGCCAGCAGCTTGGGAGCGACGGACACTGAAGCTTTCTTT; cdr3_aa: CASSLGATDTEAFF
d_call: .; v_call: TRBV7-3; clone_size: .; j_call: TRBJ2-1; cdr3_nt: TGTGCCAGCAGCCGGACGAGCAATGAGCAGTTCTTC; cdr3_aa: CASSRTSNEQFF
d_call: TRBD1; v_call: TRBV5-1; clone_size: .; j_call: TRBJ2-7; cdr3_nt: TGCGCCAGCAGCGTGGGACAGGGCTACAGCTACGAGCAGTACTTC; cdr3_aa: CASSVGQGYSYEQYF
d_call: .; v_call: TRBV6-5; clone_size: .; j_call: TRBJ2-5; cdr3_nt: TGTGCCAGCAAAACCCGGGCCCAAGAGACCCAGTACTTC; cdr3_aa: CASKTRAQETQYF
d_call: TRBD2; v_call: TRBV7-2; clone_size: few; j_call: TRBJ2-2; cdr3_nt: TGTGCCAGCAGCCGCACCAGCGGGACGAACACCGGGGAGCTGTTTTTT; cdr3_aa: CASSRTSGTNTGELFF
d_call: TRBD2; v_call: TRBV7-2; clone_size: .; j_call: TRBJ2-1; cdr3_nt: TGTGCCAGCAGCTTCGGACTAGCGGGACCCGACAATGAGCAGTTCTTC; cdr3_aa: CASSFGLAGPDNEQFF
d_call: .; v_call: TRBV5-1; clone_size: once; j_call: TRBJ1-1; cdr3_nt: TGCGCCAGCAGCCGGGGCGGGGTGAACACTGAAGCTTTCTTT; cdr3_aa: CASSRGGVNTEAFF
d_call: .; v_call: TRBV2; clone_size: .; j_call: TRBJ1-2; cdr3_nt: TGTGCCAGCAGTCCCATGGGGGGGGTCGGCTATGGCTACACCTTC; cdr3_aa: CASSPMGGVGYGYTF
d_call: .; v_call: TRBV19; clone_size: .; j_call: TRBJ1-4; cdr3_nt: TGTGCCAGTAGTAGAACAGGGTCGCATGAAAAACTGTTTTTT; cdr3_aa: CASSRTGSHEKLFF
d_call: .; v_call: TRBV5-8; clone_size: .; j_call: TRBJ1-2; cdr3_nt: TGTGCCAGCAGCTCACCGCGGACGGCTAACTATGGCTACACCTTC; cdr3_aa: CASSSPRTANYGYTF